This entry features one T cell receptor (beta chain) sequence. Its target is not known. The record originates from a study of T cells after yellow fever vaccination. General observations from the study: The presence of abundant clonotypes contaminating from the bulk population was possible in FACS-sorted repertoires. Primary-vaccination clones mostly resurfaced post-booster (96% CD4, 85% to 90% CD8).

UMIs were added to TCR cDNA along with a universal primer site when it was made by 5'RACE template switching. MiXCR, run by TCRdb on the 5' RACE reads, gives a single entry per CDR3 protein. This table has about 300,000 distinct CDR3 sequences, around 7% appearing once. The sequenced sample was PBMCs, obtained about 49 days after the first yellow fever vaccination. The receptor's source is a man aged 18 to 35 who received the YFV17D yellow fever vaccine.

DNA of the CDR3: TGTGCCAGCTCACGTACAGGGGGAAGCGCTGAAGCTTTCTTT. Residues: CASSRTGGSAEAFF. This chain connects TRBV18 to TRBJ1-1, with 8 bases that match TRBD1. V gave up 4 bases and J gave up 6 bases; unmatched junction bases: 7. There are 14 residues in the CDR3. In germline, CDR1 is KGHSH, CDR2 LQKENI.